Following are 6 T cell receptor beta chains from one sample sequenced in a study of T cell changes during pregnancy in multiple sclerosis. Sequencing was performed with immunoSEQ multiplex PCR; in TCRdb, only in-frame clones are kept and a portion is missing. The sample holds about 59,000 clones, 92% seen once. The sequencing here drew on peripheral blood, taken in the first trimester of pregnancy. The receptor source for this set is a female donor with multiple sclerosis, enrolled in a pregnancy study.

This chain joins TRBV6-4 and TRBJ2-3, with TRBD2 identical over 9 bases. J gave up 1 base and V 4 bases, and 3 bases lay outside the gene matches. Germline V gives CDR1 MRHNA, CDR2 SNTAGT. This CDR3 is built from 15 residues. In DNA form, the CDR3 reads TGTGCCAGCAGTGCCAGGACTAGCGGCACAGATACGCAGTATTTT. It codes for CASSARTSGTDTQYF.

The chain uses TRBV9 and TRBJ2-7; TRBD2 aligns across 7 bases. With 2 bases clipped from V and 2 bases from J, the junction kept 4 bases outside the gene matches. CDR3 length: 14 amino acids. The germline CDR1 and CDR2 sequences are SGDLS and YYNGEE. CDR3 protein: CASSVSSGAYEQYF. CDR3 nucleotide sequence: TGTGCCAGCAGCGTTTCTAGCGGTGCCTACGAGCAGTACTTC.

This chain connects TRBV18 to TRBJ1-1; maybe TRBD1 (5 bases). Between the trimmed V and J ends, which lost 6 bases and 7 bases, there was a span of 24 bases. There are 16 residues in the CDR3. Germline V lookup: CDR1 KGHSH, CDR2 LQKENI. This chain's CDR3 is CASSRNEAQGKYEAFF. The CDR3 coding sequence is TGTGCCAGCTCCCGCAACGAGGCTCAGGGTAAATATGAAGCTTTCTTT.

The chain has TRBV7-9 and TRBJ2-2, with D possibly being TRBD1 (6 bases). There are 15 residues in the CDR3. In germline, CDR1 is SEHNR, CDR2 FQNEAQ (reference sequence). V shed 6 bases and J shed 5 bases, with 16 bases lying between them. In DNA form, the CDR3 reads TGTGCCAGCAGTCGTGTGGGGGCCGGAACCGGGGAGCTGTTTTTT. Translation: CASSRVGAGTGELFF.

This clone has just a few counts. The chain joins TRBV6-1 to TRBJ2-7; tentative D call: TRBD1 (7 bases). This CDR3 is built from 13 residues. Germline V gives CDR1 MNHNS, CDR2 SASEGT. The V gene lost 4 bases and the J gene lost 3 bases, with 10 bases spanning the gap. DNA of the CDR3: TGTGCCAGCAGTGCAGGGGGAGGCTACGAGCAGTACTTC. Translated: CASSAGGGYEQYF.

The chain recombines TRBV29-1 with TRBJ2-1, with 9 nucleotides matching TRBD2. J gave up 4 bases and V 5 bases, and 18 bases lay outside the gene matches. There are 18 residues in the CDR3. Per germline, CDR1 SQVTM and CDR2 ANQGSEA. The CDR3 loop is CSVQREAHRTMRYNEQFF. CDR3 in DNA: TGCAGCGTTCAGCGGGAGGCCCACCGGACAATGCGGTACAATGAGCAGTTCTTC.